This TCR beta chain originates from a study of T cell responses to AZD1222 COVID-19 vaccine. Study-level findings and limits: The number of AZD1222 recipients seropositive at baseline was only six. Nearly half of spike-specific TCRs reportedly go after variant regions that carry no mutations.

Sequencing used immunoSEQ multiplex PCR; TCRdb keeps in-frame clones, though not all of them. The sample gives 130,000 to 150,000 clones, around 88% of which show up once; about 3.2% is in the top ten. Germline CDR1 reads WSHSY; CDR2 reads SAAADI. CDR3 length: 15 residues. Trimming removed 8 bases from V and 4 bases from J; junction bases left unmatched: 7. A single count supports this clone. The antigen is not known. The receptor comes from an adult in good health. The specimen comprised peripheral blood, sampled on day 0 of MenACWY control vaccination. The chain employs TRBV10-2 and TRBJ2-3; 12 positions match TRBD2. The CDR3 region is CASRAWTSGADTQYF. The CDR3 coding sequence is TGCGCCAGCCGAGCCTGGACTAGCGGGGCAGATACGCAGTATTTT.